This T cell receptor (beta chain) was recovered during a study of T-cell memory formation after mild COVID-19. Study information: The TCR clusters were mostly specific to one donor.

The CDR3 is made up of 15 amino acids. Trimming removed 7 bases from V and 2 bases from J, with 16 bases in between. TCRdb recomputed calls from the 5' RACE reads with MiXCR, one row per CDR3 protein. The table shows around 50,000 distinct CDR3 sequences, with around 10% occurring only once. The material sequenced was PBMCs or a T cell subset sorted from them (not recorded which). The chain has TRBV12-3 or TRBV12-4 and TRBJ2-3, with D perhaps matching TRBD1 or TRBD2 (5 bases each). The source of this sequence is a man aged 18 to 35 who had mild COVID-19 (a few samples of this study predate the infection). Cell type and time point are not known. DNA for the CDR3: TGTGCCAGCAACACCCTCAGGGACCACACAGATACGCAGTATTTT. This sequence encodes CASNTLRDHTDTQYF.